The clone carrying this TCR beta chain was counted a single time. Antigen specificity is unknown. PCR used 60 Vbeta primers and 13 Jbeta primers. The table came from immunoSEQ multiplex PCR; TCRdb's copy has only in-frame clones and leaves some out. The sample lists around 170,000 clones; 80% were seen once. The germline V gene has CDR1 MDHEN and CDR2 SYDVKM. This CDR3 is built from 16 residues. V trimming: 3 bases; J trimming: 10 bases; junction bases outside the gene matches: 13. This sample was included in a study of cytomegalovirus exposure and HLA in healthy donors. Notes on the study in general: For TCR beta chains, V- and J-gene trimming was later linked to a missense DCLRE1C variant. An apparent linkage of common viral pathogens to several of the most significant clusters emerged in a later analysis. A few of the chains that were CMV-associated were confirmed in vitro to be specific for CMV antigens. Upon later analysis, HLA-associated TCR beta chains proved more clonally expanded than other, equally common chains.

This receptor was obtained from a woman in her 50s in good health and CMV-seropositive. The specimen sequenced was PBMCs. The chain carries TRBV28 and TRBJ2-1; 9 bases agree with TRBD2. The CDR3 DNA sequence: TGTGCCAGCAGTTTTAGGCGGGAGGGACAATTCGGAGAGCAGTTCTTC. It is translated as CASSFRREGQFGEQFF.